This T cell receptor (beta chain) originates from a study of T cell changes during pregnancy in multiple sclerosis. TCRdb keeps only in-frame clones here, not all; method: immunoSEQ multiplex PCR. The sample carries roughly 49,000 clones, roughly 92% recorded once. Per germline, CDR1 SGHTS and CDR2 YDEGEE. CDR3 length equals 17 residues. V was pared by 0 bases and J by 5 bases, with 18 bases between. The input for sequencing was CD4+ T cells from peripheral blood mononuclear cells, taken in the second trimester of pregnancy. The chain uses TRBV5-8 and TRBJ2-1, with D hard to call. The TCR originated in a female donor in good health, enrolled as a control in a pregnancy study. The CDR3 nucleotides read TGTGCCAGCAGCTTGGCCCATGGAGCCGATGCGAACAATGAGCAGTTCTTC. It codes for CASSLAHGADANNEQFF. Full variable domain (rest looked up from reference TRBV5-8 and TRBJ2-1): EAGVTQSPTHLIKTRGQQATLRCSPISGHTSVYWYQQALGLGLQFLLWYDEGEERNRGNFPPRFSGRQFPNYSSELNVNALELEDSALYLCASSLAHGADANNEQFFGPGTRLTVL.